The 32 T cell receptor beta chains below come from one sample, sequenced in a study of blood T cell repertoires in COVID-19. Only in-frame clones appear in the TCRdb table, and some are missing; sequencing was by immunoSEQ multiplex PCR. This sample has fewer than 70,000 clones; about three quarters occur once, and the top ten carry 15% to 25%. The sequenced material came from peripheral blood. These receptors all stem from a young man with COVID-19, enrolled during active disease.

CDR3: CASSTYGGQETQYF. The CDR3 coding sequence is TGTGCCAGCAGCACCTACGGCGGGCAAGAGACCCAGTACTTC. The chain recombines TRBV9 with TRBJ2-5, with TRBD2 as a possible D gene (5 bases). The CDR3 sequence is 14 residues long. Looked up from germline, CDR1 is SGDLS and CDR2 is YYNGEE. Trimming took 4 bases from V and 2 from J, leaving 12 bases between them. Full variable domain (remainder filled in from reference TRBV9 and TRBJ2-5): DSGVTQTPKHLITATGQRVTLRCSPRSGDLSVYWYQQSLDQGLQFLIQYYNGEERAKGNILERFSAQQFPDLHSELNLSSLELGDSALYFCASSTYGGQETQYFGPGTRLLVL.

The chain couples TRBV28 to TRBJ1-1; possibly TRBD1 for D (5 bases). The V and J ends lost 8 bases and 4 bases respectively, with 26 bases between them. Germline-derived CDR1 and CDR2 are MDHEN and SYDVKM. The CDR3 totals 17 residues. CDR3 coding DNA: TGTGCCAGCCTCCCTCGGGGGAGGGGCGCCTGGGGCACTGAAGCTTTCTTT. It encodes CASLPRGRGAWGTEAFF. Based on the CDR3 plus reference TRBV28 and TRBJ1-1, the full variable domain is DVKVTQSSRYLVKRTGEKVFLECVQDMDHENMFWYRQDPGLGLRLIYFSYDVKMKEKGDIPEGYSVSREKKERFSLILESASTNQTSMYLCASLPRGRGAWGTEAFFGQGTRLTVV.

The chain combines TRBV9 with TRBJ2-1; 11 bases match TRBD2. Germline loops: CDR1 SGDLS, CDR2 YYNGEE. The CDR3 consists of 15 residues. V dropped 4 bases and J dropped 7; count of bases not matched to a gene: 7. The chain's CDR3 is CASSLLAGALNEQFF. CDR3 coding DNA: TGTGCCAGCAGCTTACTAGCGGGGGCCCTAAATGAGCAGTTCTTC.

The chain combines TRBV6-5 with TRBJ2-7, with 7 bases aligning to TRBD2. Germline V gene data show CDR1 as MNHEY and CDR2 as SVGAGI. The trim removed 0 bases at V and 2 bases at J, leaving 7 bases unmatched. This CDR3 is 16 amino acids long. CDR3 in amino acids: CASSYSWASGAYEQYF. The DNA for the CDR3 is TGTGCCAGCAGTTACTCTTGGGCTAGCGGAGCCTACGAGCAGTACTTC.

The rearrangement uses TRBV7-8 and TRBJ2-2; 8 bases align to TRBD2. After removal of 9 bases from V and 4 bases from J, the junction contained 7 bases not matched to a gene. CDR1 is SGHVS and CDR2 is FQNEAQ in the germline V gene. The CDR3 sequence is 14 residues long. CDR3: CASHSGVITGELFF. CDR3 in DNA: TGTGCCAGTCATAGCGGGGTGATCACCGGGGAGCTGTTTTTT.

The chain joins TRBV2 to TRBJ1-6; tentative D call: TRBD1 (6 bases). This CDR3 spans 15 amino acids. Looked up from germline, CDR1 is SNHLY and CDR2 is FYNNEI. The germline V and J ends were trimmed by 5 bases and 5 bases, with 13 bases remaining between them. The chain's CDR3 is CASSLDSPHNSPLHF. The CDR3 region has the DNA TGTGCCAGCAGTCTGGACAGCCCACATAATTCACCCCTCCACTTT.

This clone was seen a single time. CDR3 protein: CASSSLRYTEAFF. CDR3 DNA sequence: TGTGCCAGCAGCTCCCTCAGGTACACTGAAGCTTTCTTT. The V and J genes are TRBV11-3 and TRBJ1-1, with D uncertain. This CDR3 is 13 amino acids long. Per germline, CDR1 SGHNT and CDR2 YENEEA. Trimming removed 4 bases from V and 3 bases from J, with 9 bases in between.

The J gene is TRBJ1-4, the V gene TRBV18; the D is unclear. Germline loops: CDR1 KGHSH, CDR2 LQKENI. V lost 2 bases and J 7 bases, leaving 14 bases between the germline ends. This CDR3 contains 15 residues. CDR3 sequence reads: CASSPLQSMREKLFF. CDR3 DNA sequence: TGTGCCAGCTCACCATTACAGTCAATGCGTGAAAAACTGTTTTTT.

The count of this clone is one. The chain uses TRBV10-3 and TRBJ2-7, with TRBD1 matching 11 bases. V lost 4 bases, J lost 1 base, and 3 bases stayed unmatched. The CDR3 contains 15 residues. CDR1 ENHRY and CDR2 SYGVKD come from the germline V gene. The CDR3 sequence: CAISAGTGGSYEQYF. The CDR3 bases are TGTGCCATCAGTGCTGGGACAGGGGGATCCTACGAGCAGTACTTC.

This rearrangement joins TRBV29-1 to TRBJ1-2, with no clear D. The CDR3 totals 14 residues. Germline CDR1 and CDR2: SQVTM and ANQGSEA. Trimming stripped 3 bases from V and 5 bases from J, with 16 bases between. CDR3 amino acids: CSVDWRIGGYGYTF. The CDR3 DNA sequence: TGCAGCGTTGATTGGAGGATTGGCGGGTATGGCTACACCTTC.

The chain joins TRBV9 to TRBJ2-3; possibly TRBD1 for D (6 bases). Germline V CDR1 and CDR2: SGDLS, YYNGEE. CDR3 length equals 16 residues. V gave up 0 bases and J gave up 3 bases, with 14 bases separating them. CDR3 amino acids: CASSVGGRGWTDTQYF. The CDR3 region has the DNA TGTGCCAGCAGCGTAGGAGGCAGGGGATGGACAGATACGCAGTATTTT.

The V gene is TRBV19, the J gene TRBJ1-1, with D possibly TRBD1 on 6 matching bases. This CDR3 spans 16 amino acids. The germline CDR1 and CDR2 sequences are LNHDA and SQIVND (reference sequence). Between the trimmed V and J ends, which lost 3 bases and 3 bases, there was a span of 17 bases. The CDR3 protein is CASSMSLGTGYTEAFF. The CDR3 bases are TGTGCCAGTAGTATGTCTCTCGGAACAGGGTACACTGAAGCTTTCTTT.

The chain has TRBV28 and TRBJ1-5, with 10 bases matching TRBD1. Trimming took 3 bases from V and 5 from J; bases not matched to a gene: 1. Germline CDR1 MDHEN, CDR2 SYDVKM. The CDR3 contains 14 residues. This chain's CDR3 is CASSLTGGDQPQHF. In nucleotides, the CDR3 is TGTGCCAGCAGTTTGACAGGGGGCGATCAGCCCCAGCATTTT.

The chain is built from TRBV18 and TRBJ2-7, with D tentatively TRBD2 (5 bases). The V gene's germline CDR1 is KGHSH and CDR2 LQKENI. The CDR3 has 15 amino acids. V was clipped by 1 base and J by 6 bases, with 16 bases between them. CDR3: CASSPLGDYLAEQYF. CDR3 in DNA: TGTGCCAGCTCACCACTAGGAGACTACCTCGCCGAGCAGTACTTC.

The chain combines TRBV28 with TRBJ2-6; D is possibly TRBD2 (5 bases). Looked up from germline, CDR1 is MDHEN and CDR2 is SYDVKM. The length of the CDR3 is 16 residues. Trimming stripped 7 bases from V and 0 bases from J, with 13 bases between. CDR3 protein: CASTPGLISGANVLTF. As DNA, the CDR3 is TGTGCCAGCACCCCAGGACTGATCTCTGGGGCCAACGTCCTGACTTTC.

The J gene is TRBJ2-2, the V gene TRBV6-4, with 9 bases matching TRBD1. CDR3 length: 15 residues. CDR1 is MRHNA and CDR2 is SNTAGT in the germline V gene. J gave up 4 bases and V 3 bases, and 3 bases lay outside the gene matches. The DNA for the CDR3 is TGTGCCAGCAGTGAGGAGACAGGGGGCACCGGGGAGCTGTTTTTT. As protein: CASSEETGGTGELFF.

This clone showed up just a few times. The gene calls are TRBV11-3 and TRBJ1-1, with 9 positions matching TRBD1. CDR1 and CDR2 (germline): SGHNT, YENEEA. The ends lost 6 bases at V and 5 bases at J; junction bases unmatched: 10. The CDR3 length is 15 residues. This CDR3 reads CASRQRTGAGTEAFF. DNA of the CDR3: TGTGCCAGCAGACAAAGGACAGGGGCTGGGACTGAAGCTTTCTTT. The whole variable domain, remainder taken from reference TRBV11-3 and TRBJ1-1, is EAGVVQSPRYKIIEKKQPVAFWCNPISGHNTLYWYLQNLGQGPELLIRYENEEAVDDSQLPKDRFSAERLKGVDSTLKIQPAELGDSAVYLCASRQRTGAGTEAFFGQGTRLTVV.

The J gene is TRBJ2-1, the V gene TRBV25-1, with 7 bases identical to TRBD1. This CDR3 comprises 15 residues. Per the germline V gene, CDR1 is MGHDK and CDR2 is SYGVNS. The ends lost 5 bases at V and 8 bases at J; junction bases unmatched: 12. In nucleotides, the CDR3 is TGTGCCAGCAGTCCCGAGCCCCACAGGGGACATGAGCAGTTCTTC. Amino acids: CASSPEPHRGHEQFF. The full variable domain, its missing parts supplied by reference TRBV25-1 and TRBJ2-1, is EADIYQTPRYLVIGTGKKITLECSQTMGHDKMYWYQQDPGMELHLIHYSYGVNSTEKGDLSSESTVSRIRTEHFPLTLESARPSHTSQYLCASSPEPHRGHEQFFGPGTRLTVL.

The CDR3: CSAGTSGRLYF. The CDR3 nucleotides are TGCAGTGCGGGGACTAGCGGGAGGCTGTACTTC. The J gene is TRBJ2-7, the V gene TRBV20-1, with 15 positions matching TRBD2. Germline CDR1 DFQATT, CDR2 SNEGSKA (reference sequence). The trim removed 6 bases at V and 12 bases at J, leaving 3 bases unmatched. The CDR3 contains 11 residues.

The chain employs TRBV12-3 or TRBV12-4 and TRBJ2-1, with D possibly matching TRBD2 (5 bases). Trimming stripped 6 bases from V and 7 bases from J, with 10 bases between. The CDR3 extends over 12 amino acids. CDR3 coding DNA: TGTGCCAGCAGCCCCGAGCGGAATGAGCAGTTCTTC. Its protein product is CASSPERNEQFF.

The rearrangement joins TRBV6-2 or TRBV6-3 to TRBJ2-5, with TRBD2 matching over 9 bases. With 5 bases clipped from V and 3 bases from J, the junction kept 4 bases outside the gene matches. The CDR3 extends over 14 amino acids. Germline V gives CDR1 MNHEY, CDR2 SVGEGT. Written as DNA, the CDR3 is TGTGCCAGCAGTGACCCTAGCGGGAAAGAGACCCAGTACTTC. Protein sequence: CASSDPSGKETQYF.

The rearrangement links TRBV30 to TRBJ1-1, with D hard to call. The germline V and J ends were trimmed by 3 bases and 6 bases, with 23 bases remaining between them. This CDR3 spans 16 amino acids. Germline V gives CDR1 GTSNPN, CDR2 SVGIG (reference sequence). The CDR3 nucleotides are TGTGCCTGGAGCCCGAGAGCGGGAGACGGAGGAGCTGAAGCTTTCTTT. This gives the protein CAWSPRAGDGGAEAFF.

The CDR3 protein is CASSPEEAPGELFF. CDR3 bases: TGTGCCAGCTCACCGGAGGAAGCCCCCGGGGAGCTGTTTTTT. This chain joins TRBV18 and TRBJ2-2; the D gene is possibly TRBD2 (5 bases). Deletions cut 3 bases from V and 6 bases from J, with 11 bases between. Germline values: CDR1 KGHSH, CDR2 LQKENI. This CDR3 has 14 amino acids.

The chain couples TRBV30 to TRBJ1-1; possible D gene TRBD1, 6 bases. This CDR3 region has 12 residues. The V and J ends lost 3 bases and 9 bases respectively, with 14 bases between them. From germline, CDR1 is GTSNPN and CDR2 SVGIG (reference sequence). CDR3 amino acids: CAWRGGAPKAFF. The CDR3 nucleotides read TGTGCCTGGAGGGGGGGGGCCCCGAAAGCTTTCTTT.

The CDR3 region is CSVEGQGGSYEQYF. CDR3 DNA sequence: TGCAGCGTTGAAGGACAGGGGGGCTCCTACGAGCAGTACTTC. The genes are TRBV29-1 and TRBJ2-7; 9 bases fit TRBD1. CDR1 SQVTM and CDR2 ANQGSEA come from the germline V gene. V lost 1 base, J lost 0 bases, and 1 base stayed unmatched. This CDR3 region has 14 residues.

The chain recombines TRBV27 with TRBJ2-7; 7 positions match TRBD1. The ends lost 5 bases at V and 3 bases at J; junction bases unmatched: 7. This CDR3 region has 14 residues. Germline V gene lookup returns CDR1 MNHEY and CDR2 SMNVEV (reference sequence). This CDR3 is CASSPTRDSYEQYF. The CDR3, as DNA: TGTGCCAGCAGTCCCACCCGGGACAGCTACGAGCAGTACTTC.

The V call is TRBV7-6, the J call TRBJ2-1, with 9 bases that match TRBD2. Germline CDR1 and CDR2: SGHVS and FNYEAQ. The CDR3 covers 16 residues. V lost 5 bases, J lost 3 bases, and 8 bases stayed unmatched. CDR3 nucleotides: TGTGCCAGCAGCCCCCGGGGAGCGGGGGGCTACAATGAGCAGTTCTTC. Translating it yields CASSPRGAGGYNEQFF.

This clone appeared a few times. This chain uses TRBV6-5 with TRBJ2-7; D may be TRBD1 (5 bases). The CDR3 runs to 13 residues. The germline gives CDR1 MNHEY, CDR2 SVGAGI. Trimming left V 6 bases short and J 2 bases short, with 11 bases between. The CDR3 DNA is TGTGCCAGCAGCCACAGGCCAGCCTACGAGCAGTACTTC. Translated, it gives CASSHRPAYEQYF.

The chain is built from TRBV7-2 and TRBJ1-5; 7 nucleotides match TRBD1. The V segment lost 5 bases and the J segment 8 bases; nucleotides outside the gene matches: 12. Per germline, CDR1 SGHTA and CDR2 FQGNSA. The CDR3 spans 15 residues. CDR3 sequence: CASSIRDRAREPQHF. The CDR3 DNA sequence: TGTGCCAGCAGCATCAGAGACAGGGCTCGAGAGCCCCAGCATTTT.

CDR3 nucleotide sequence: TGTGCCAGCAGCTTAGCGCCTGGACAGGGGACCTCTGGAAACACCATATATTTT. Translating gives CASSLAPGQGTSGNTIYF. The chain joins TRBV11-3 to TRBJ1-3; 9 nucleotides align to TRBD1. CDR3 length: 18 amino acids. Germline V CDR1 and CDR2: SGHNT, YENEEA. V gave up 1 base and J gave up 0 bases; unmatched junction bases: 7.

This clone showed up just a few times. The chain uses TRBV18 and TRBJ2-7; 9 nucleotides align to TRBD1. After removal of 7 bases from V and 0 bases from J, the junction contained 4 bases not matched to a gene. Germline V gene data show CDR1 as KGHSH and CDR2 as LQKENI. The CDR3 has 14 residues. The CDR3 loop is CASLRTGDSYEQYF. In nucleotides, the CDR3 is TGTGCCAGCTTACGGACAGGGGACTCCTACGAGCAGTACTTC.

CDR3 sequence (DNA): TGTGCCAGCAGCGAACGGACAGACCTCTCTGGAAACACCATATATTTT. Translation: CASSERTDLSGNTIYF. The chain is built from TRBV5-6 and TRBJ1-3, with D possibly matching TRBD1 (6 bases). V was cut by 4 bases and J by 0 bases, with 14 bases left in between. This CDR3 has 16 residues. Looked up from germline, CDR1 is SGHDT and CDR2 is YYEEEE.